This T cell receptor (beta chain) was sequenced during a study of T-cell reconstitution after alpha-beta-depleted transplantation in children. The length of the CDR3 is 14 residues. The germline CDR1 and CDR2 sequences are SQVTM and ANQGSEA. The V end was cut by 2 bases, the J end by 4 bases, with 14 bases between. The sample holds a few counts of this clonotype. This sample's TCRbeta library carried unique molecular identifier barcodes. Via MiXCR, TCRdb re-called the PCR reads, giving one row per CDR3 protein. The table includes around 580,000 distinct CDR3 sequences, over 20% detected once. The sequence was collected from a boy in the first two years of life with Wiskott-Aldrich syndrome, due to receive a stem cell transplant. The sequences come from PBMCs, collected before TCRalphabeta/CD19-depleted stem cell transplant. The chain couples TRBV29-1 to TRBJ1-1; D gene ambiguous. The chain's CDR3 is CSVEPRLLGTEAFF. CDR3 DNA: TGCAGCGTTGAACCCCGCCTTCTGGGCACTGAAGCTTTCTTT.